The 30 T cell receptor beta chains below were found in one sample sequenced in a study of pediatric ulcerative colitis. The data were produced by immunoSEQ multiplex PCR, yet TCRdb's version contains in-frame clones alone and is incomplete. This table holds about 64,000 clones, more than 60% found once. Sequences were obtained from blood. The receptor set was obtained from a boy under 18 with moderate ulcerative colitis.

The rearrangement joins TRBV19 to TRBJ1-3; D perhaps matches TRBD1 (5 bases). The V and J ends lost 7 bases and 0 bases respectively, with 13 bases between them. Germline assignment: CDR1 LNHDA and CDR2 SQIVND (reference sequence). This CDR3 spans 15 amino acids. CDR3 loop: CASTTDSRSGNTIYF. CDR3 coding DNA: TGTGCCAGTACGACTGACAGCCGCTCTGGAAACACCATATATTTT.

The V and J genes are TRBV5-7 and TRBJ1-1; the match to TRBD1 covers 7 bases. TRBV5-7 is assigned to the ORF class and has an uncertain function. J was trimmed by 1 base and V by 3 bases; bases with no gene match: 9. This CDR3 is 16 amino acids long. The CDR3 reads CASSWGQITWNTEAFF. DNA for the CDR3: TGTGCCAGCAGCTGGGGACAGATAACTTGGAACACTGAAGCTTTCTTT.

This clone was observed once. V gene TRBV5-1 combines with J gene TRBJ1-2; D might be TRBD1 (5 bases). The CDR3 totals 14 residues. V lost 0 bases to trimming and J lost 4 bases, with 10 bases between them. From germline, CDR1 is SGHRS and CDR2 YFSETQ. The CDR3 region has the DNA TGCGCCAGCAGCTTGGATTCAGGGTTCTATGGCTACACCTTC. It specifies CASSLDSGFYGYTF.

The chain joins TRBV6-1 to TRBJ2-7; D not resolved. Germline V gives CDR1 MNHNS, CDR2 SASEGT. V was trimmed by 5 bases and J by 12 bases, leaving 14 bases between them. This CDR3 has 11 residues. CDR3 protein: CASSRAGPRYF. CDR3 sequence (DNA): TGTGCCAGCAGTAGGGCCGGCCCCCGGTACTTC.

The gene calls are TRBV5-1 and TRBJ2-6; D gene unclear. Germline V gives CDR1 SGHRS, CDR2 YFSETQ. This CDR3 has 15 amino acids. Trimming left V 4 bases short and J 2 bases short, with 10 bases between. The CDR3 DNA reads TGCGCCAGCAGCCCTACAGTACCTGGGGCCAACGTCCTGACTTTC. Protein: CASSPTVPGANVLTF.

This rearrangement joins TRBV4-1 to TRBJ2-3, with D hard to call. Germline V gene data show CDR1 as MGHRA and CDR2 as YSYEKL. The CDR3 contains 14 residues. Trimming pared 1 base from V and 5 bases from J, leaving 10 bases between. In nucleotides, the CDR3 is TGCGCCAGCAGCCAAGGTCCCTCTAGAGATACGCAGTATTTT. It translates to CASSQGPSRDTQYF.

This clone came up a few times. The chain couples TRBV2 to TRBJ2-1; 7 bases match TRBD2. With V trimmed by 10 bases and J by 1 base, 4 bases remained unmatched. The CDR3 has 13 amino acids. In germline, CDR1 is SNHLY, CDR2 FYNNEI. CDR3: CAILAESYNEQFF. Written as DNA, the CDR3 is TGTGCCATCCTAGCGGAGTCCTACAATGAGCAGTTCTTC.

In this sample, this clone turned up once. The genes are TRBV4-2 and TRBJ2-1; maybe TRBD2 (5 bases). This CDR3 region has 16 residues. CDR1 is LGHNA, CDR2 YNFKEQ, per germline. V dropped 3 bases and J dropped 4 bases, with 16 bases sitting between them. CDR3 residues: CASSHGRVSWYNEQFF. The CDR3 bases are TGTGCCAGCAGCCATGGGCGGGTTTCATGGTACAATGAGCAGTTCTTC.

The V call is TRBV10-3, the J call TRBJ2-1; tentative D call: TRBD1 (5 bases). The CDR3 runs to 15 residues. Trimming pared 5 bases from V and 6 bases from J, leaving 17 bases between. Germline lookup yields CDR1 ENHRY and CDR2 SYGVKD. The CDR3 is CAISSKSTGSNEQFF. Here the CDR3 DNA reads TGTGCCATCAGTAGTAAGAGTACAGGATCCAATGAGCAGTTCTTC.

This rearrangement joins TRBV25-1 to TRBJ2-5; no firm D call. The CDR3 length is 15 residues. V lost 3 bases and J 5 bases, leaving 16 bases between the germline ends. Per germline, CDR1 MGHDK and CDR2 SYGVNS. The CDR3 here is CASSEDAPRRETQYF. The DNA for the CDR3 is TGTGCCAGCAGTGAGGATGCGCCACGCAGGGAGACCCAGTACTTC.

V and J are TRBV30 and TRBJ1-5; D remains unclear. This CDR3 contains 13 residues. V gave up 2 bases and J gave up 5 bases, with 10 bases separating them. The germline V gene encodes CDR1 GTSNPN and CDR2 SVGIG (reference sequence). CDR3 residues: CAWSRGKDQPQHF. The CDR3 region has the DNA TGTGCCTGGAGTCGAGGGAAAGATCAGCCCCAGCATTTT. The full variable domain, completed using reference TRBV30 and TRBJ1-5, is SQTIHQWPATLVQPVGSPLSLECTVEGTSNPNLYWYRQAAGRGLQLLFYSVGIGQISSEVPQNLSASRPQDRQFILSSKKLLLSDSGFYLCAWSRGKDQPQHFGDGTRLSIL.

This sequence joins TRBV5-4 and TRBJ1-4; weak D call: TRBD1 (6 bases). The V end lost 3 bases, the J end lost 9 bases, and 12 bases lay between the germline ends. Germline V gene lookup returns CDR1 SGHNT and CDR2 YYREEE (reference sequence). This CDR3 has 13 amino acids. CDR3 in DNA: TGTGCCAGCAGCTCACTACAGGGACAAAAACTGTTTTTT. Its protein is CASSSLQGQKLFF.

The chain employs TRBV25-1 and TRBJ2-1, with D hard to call. The germline V and J ends were trimmed by 1 base and 8 bases, with 6 bases remaining between them. The germline gives CDR1 MGHDK, CDR2 SYGVNS. This CDR3 comprises 12 residues. For the CDR3, the DNA is TGTGCCAGCAGTGAATTCCGTGATGAGCAGTTCTTC. Translation: CASSEFRDEQFF. The full variable domain, its missing parts supplied by reference TRBV25-1 and TRBJ2-1, is EADIYQTPRYLVIGTGKKITLECSQTMGHDKMYWYQQDPGMELHLIHYSYGVNSTEKGDLSSESTVSRIRTEHFPLTLESARPSHTSQYLCASSEFRDEQFFGPGTRLTVL.

V and J are TRBV29-1 and TRBJ2-7, with 11 bases matching TRBD2. This CDR3 comprises 16 residues. From germline, CDR1 is SQVTM and CDR2 ANQGSEA. V trimming: 1 base; J trimming: 2 bases; junction bases outside the gene matches: 7. The CDR3 DNA reads TGCAGCGTTGAAGGCCTAGCGGGAGGTTACACCTACGAGCAGTACTTC. Residues: CSVEGLAGGYTYEQYF.

This chain's CDR3 is CASSLVGNRVSDTQYF. CDR3 coding DNA: TGCGCCAGCAGCTTGGTAGGAAACAGGGTTTCTGATACGCAGTATTTT. V usage is TRBV5-1 and J usage is TRBJ2-3; a weak D match, TRBD1 (6 bases). Germline assignment: CDR1 SGHRS and CDR2 YFSETQ. CDR3 length: 16 residues. Trimming left V 0 bases short and J 6 bases short, with 17 bases between.

The CDR3 here is CASSSLTGGSSEQYF. CDR3 DNA sequence: TGTGCCAGCAGTTCCCTGACAGGGGGCTCATCCGAGCAGTACTTC. The V and J genes are TRBV6-5 and TRBJ2-7; 10 bases are a match to TRBD1. This CDR3 spans 15 amino acids. Trimming at V came to 4 bases and at J to 6 bases, leaving 9 bases not matched to a gene. The germline V gene has CDR1 MNHEY and CDR2 SVGAGI.

The chain recombines TRBV29-1 with TRBJ2-5; D is perhaps TRBD2 (5 bases). V was pared by 7 bases and J by 5 bases, with 23 bases between. This CDR3 has 15 residues. CDR1 is SQVTM, CDR2 ANQGSEA, per germline. The CDR3 spells CSASPRSLEIETQYF. Here the CDR3 DNA reads TGCAGCGCTTCCCCCCGATCACTAGAAATCGAGACCCAGTACTTC.

This clone appeared once. The CDR3 here is CASSQPKDRSSYNSPLHF. The CDR3 DNA sequence: TGCGCCAGCAGCCAACCGAAGGACAGGAGCTCCTATAATTCACCCCTCCACTTT. The V gene is TRBV4-1, the J gene TRBJ1-6; 7 nucleotides match TRBD1. Germline values: CDR1 MGHRA, CDR2 YSYEKL. This CDR3 is 18 amino acids long. J gave up 0 bases and V 2 bases, and 7 bases lay outside the gene matches.

V is TRBV6-1 and J is TRBJ2-7; D could derive from TRBD1 or TRBD2 (5 bases each). The V end was cut by 10 bases, the J end by 2 bases, with 12 bases between. From germline, CDR1 is MNHNS and CDR2 SASEGT. CDR3 length: 12 residues. The CDR3 DNA is TGTGCCACGACTGGGACGGCCTACGAGCAGTACTTC. Translation: CATTGTAYEQYF.

The chain has TRBV7-9 and TRBJ2-7, with 8 positions matching TRBD2. V lost 5 bases to trimming and J lost 4 bases; unmatched junction nucleotides: 4. CDR1 is SEHNR and CDR2 is FQNEAQ in the germline V gene (reference sequence). This CDR3 is built from 13 residues. The CDR3 bases are TGTGCCAGCAGCAGCGGGAGTGGGTACGAGCAGTACTTC. Translating it yields CASSSGSGYEQYF.

V gene TRBV6-1 combines with J gene TRBJ1-5; D remains ambiguous. V lost 2 bases, J lost 3 bases, and 2 bases lay in between. The germline V gene has CDR1 MNHNS and CDR2 SASEGT. This CDR3 region has 12 residues. The CDR3 region has the DNA TGTGCCAGCAGTGAAACCAATCAGCCCCAGCATTTT. This gives the protein CASSETNQPQHF.

CDR3 loop: CASSQPDSFTYGYTF. CDR3 nucleotide sequence: TGCGCCAGCAGCCAGCCCGACTCCTTTACCTATGGCTACACCTTC. This chain connects TRBV4-1 to TRBJ1-2; no reliable D call. Germline CDR1 reads MGHRA; CDR2 reads YSYEKL. This CDR3 region has 15 residues. Trimming took 3 bases from V and 4 from J, leaving 15 bases between them.

The rearrangement links TRBV7-8 to TRBJ1-1; no clear D gene. Trimming pared 3 bases from V and 0 bases from J, leaving 5 bases between. Looked up from germline, CDR1 is SGHVS and CDR2 is FQNEAQ. CDR3 size: 13 residues. CDR3 amino acids: CASSLSMNTEAFF. CDR3 bases: TGTGCCAGCAGCTTGTCCATGAACACTGAAGCTTTCTTT.

The chain combines TRBV6-4 with TRBJ2-5; the D gene is possibly TRBD2 (5 bases). With 6 bases removed from V and 0 bases from J, the gap between germline ends came to 11 bases. The CDR3 has 14 residues. Germline lookup yields CDR1 MRHNA and CDR2 SNTAGT. The CDR3 protein is CASRGERDQETQYF. The CDR3, as DNA: TGTGCCAGCAGGGGAGAACGAGACCAAGAGACCCAGTACTTC.

The J gene is TRBJ2-1, the V gene TRBV15; perhaps D is TRBD1 or TRBD2 (6 bases each). The CDR3 spans 15 residues. Germline CDR1 and CDR2: LNHNV and YYDKDF (reference sequence). V lost 3 bases to trimming and J lost 0 bases, with 9 bases between them. The CDR3 region is CATSSGGSSYNEQFF. CDR3 sequence (DNA): TGTGCCACCAGCAGCGGGGGCAGCTCCTACAATGAGCAGTTCTTC.

The chain couples TRBV5-1 to TRBJ2-7; 8 positions agree with TRBD2. Looked up from germline, CDR1 is SGHRS and CDR2 is YFSETQ. The CDR3 is made up of 14 amino acids. Losses at the gene ends were 8 bases for V and 4 bases for J; bases not matched to a gene: 11. The CDR3 reads CASNREGPRYEQYF. DNA for the CDR3: TGCGCCAGTAACCGGGAGGGGCCCAGGTACGAGCAGTACTTC.

A few counts support this clone. The chain is built from TRBV18 and TRBJ1-6, with a tentative D call TRBD1 (5 bases). V shed 3 bases and J shed 7 bases, with 19 bases lying between them. Germline CDR1 is KGHSH and CDR2 is LQKENI. The CDR3 is made up of 17 amino acids. The CDR3 sequence is CASSPPRGGAGNSPLHF. The CDR3 DNA reads TGTGCCAGCTCACCCCCGAGGGGAGGGGCAGGCAATTCACCCCTCCACTTT.

The CDR3 loop is CASSRLADTGELFF. CDR3 sequence (DNA): TGTGCCAGCAGTCGACTAGCGGACACCGGGGAGCTGTTTTTT. The rearrangement joins TRBV6-4 to TRBJ2-2; the match to TRBD2 covers 9 bases. The CDR3 contains 14 residues. CDR1 MRHNA and CDR2 SNTAGT come from the germline V gene. V lost 5 bases, J lost 3 bases, and 1 base stayed unmatched.

V usage is TRBV7-6 and J usage is TRBJ2-7, with D tentatively TRBD2 (6 bases). In germline, CDR1 is SGHVS, CDR2 FNYEAQ. CDR3 length: 14 residues. V shed 5 bases and J shed 2 bases, with 13 bases lying between them. This chain's CDR3 is CASSPGGTPYEQYF. CDR3 coding DNA: TGTGCCAGCAGCCCCGGCGGGACCCCCTACGAGCAGTACTTC.

The V gene is TRBV18, the J gene TRBJ2-5, with TRBD2 identical over 10 bases. In germline, CDR1 is KGHSH, CDR2 LQKENI. V shed 5 bases and J 5 bases; nucleotides not matched to a gene: 11. The CDR3 totals 16 residues. CDR3 loop: CASSSRAGGLGETQYF. In nucleotides, the CDR3 is TGTGCCAGCTCATCCCGAGCGGGGGGGCTGGGGGAGACCCAGTACTTC.